This TCR beta chain was sequenced in a study of T cell changes during pregnancy in multiple sclerosis. Method: immunoSEQ multiplex PCR; TCRdb's copy keeps in-frame clones and lacks some. The repertoire has more than 10,000 clones, around 90% of them found once; the top ten carry around 13%. Trimming pared 4 bases from V and 4 bases from J, leaving 8 bases between. The CDR3 has 12 residues. The germline gives CDR1 MNHNS, CDR2 SASEGT. The chain is built from TRBV6-1 and TRBJ2-7; D unresolved. Sample: CD8+ T cells from peripheral blood mononuclear cells, taken after pregnancy. The TCR sequence derives from a female donor in good health, enrolled as a control in a pregnancy study. This CDR3 reads CASSATGYEQYF. CDR3 DNA sequence: TGTGCCAGCAGTGCCACCGGTTACGAGCAGTACTTC.